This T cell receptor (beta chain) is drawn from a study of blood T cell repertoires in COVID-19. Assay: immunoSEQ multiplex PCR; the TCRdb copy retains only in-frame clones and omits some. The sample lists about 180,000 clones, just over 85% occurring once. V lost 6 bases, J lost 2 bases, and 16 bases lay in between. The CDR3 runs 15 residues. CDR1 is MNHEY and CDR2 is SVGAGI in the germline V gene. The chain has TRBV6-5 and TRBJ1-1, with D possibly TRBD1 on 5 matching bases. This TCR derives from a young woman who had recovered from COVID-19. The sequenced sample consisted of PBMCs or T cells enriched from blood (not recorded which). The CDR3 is CASRRDPTDNTEAFF. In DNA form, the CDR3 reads TGTGCCAGCAGGCGAGACCCGACAGACAACACTGAAGCTTTCTTT.